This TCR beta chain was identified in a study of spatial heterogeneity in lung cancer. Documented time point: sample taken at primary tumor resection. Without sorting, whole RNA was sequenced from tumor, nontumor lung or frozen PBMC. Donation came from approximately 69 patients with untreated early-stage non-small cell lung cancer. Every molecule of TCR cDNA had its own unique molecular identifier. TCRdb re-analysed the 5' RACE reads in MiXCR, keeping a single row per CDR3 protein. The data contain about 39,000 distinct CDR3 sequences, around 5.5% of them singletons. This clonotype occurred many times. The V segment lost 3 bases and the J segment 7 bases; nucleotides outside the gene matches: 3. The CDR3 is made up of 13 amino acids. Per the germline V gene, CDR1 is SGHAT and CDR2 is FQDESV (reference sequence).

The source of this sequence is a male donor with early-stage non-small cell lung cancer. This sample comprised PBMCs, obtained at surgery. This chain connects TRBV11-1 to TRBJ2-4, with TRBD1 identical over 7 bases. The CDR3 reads CASSFGQVNIQYF. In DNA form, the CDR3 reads TGTGCCAGCAGCTTTGGACAGGTCAACATTCAGTACTTC.